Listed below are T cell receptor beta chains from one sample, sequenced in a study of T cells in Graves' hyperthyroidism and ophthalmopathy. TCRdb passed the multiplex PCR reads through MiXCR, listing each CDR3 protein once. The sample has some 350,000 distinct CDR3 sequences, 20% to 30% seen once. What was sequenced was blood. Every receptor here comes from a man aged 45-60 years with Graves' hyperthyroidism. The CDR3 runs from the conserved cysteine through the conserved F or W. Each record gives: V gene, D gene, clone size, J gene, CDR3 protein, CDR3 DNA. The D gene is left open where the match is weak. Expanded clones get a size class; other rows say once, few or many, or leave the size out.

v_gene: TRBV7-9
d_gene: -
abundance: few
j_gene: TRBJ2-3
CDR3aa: CASSLEQGTDTQYF
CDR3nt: TGTGCCAGCAGCTTAGAACAGGGCACAGATACGCAGTATTTT

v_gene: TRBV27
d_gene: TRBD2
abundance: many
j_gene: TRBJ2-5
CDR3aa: CASRRTSRQETQYF
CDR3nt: TGTGCCAGCAGACGGACTAGCCGGCAAGAGACCCAGTACTTC

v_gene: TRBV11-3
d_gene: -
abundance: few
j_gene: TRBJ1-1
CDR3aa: CASSDPPGGVTEAFF
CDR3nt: TGTGCCAGCAGCGACCCTCCGGGGGGAGTCACTGAAGCTTTCTTT

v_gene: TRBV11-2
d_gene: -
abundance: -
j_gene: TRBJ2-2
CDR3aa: CAGSFSRNTGELFF
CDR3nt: TGTGCCGGCAGCTTTAGTAGAAACACCGGGGAGCTGTTTTTT

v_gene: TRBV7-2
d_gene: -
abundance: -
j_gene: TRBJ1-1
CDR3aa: CASSLAPGSNTEAFF
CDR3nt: TGTGCCAGCAGCTTAGCTCCGGGGTCGAACACTGAAGCTTTCTTT

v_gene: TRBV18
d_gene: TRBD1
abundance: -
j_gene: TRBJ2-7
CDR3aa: CASSPRTGHDEQYF
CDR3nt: TGTGCCAGCTCACCCAGGACAGGGCACGACGAGCAGTACTTC

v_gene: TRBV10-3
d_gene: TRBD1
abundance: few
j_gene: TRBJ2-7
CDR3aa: CAISAGQGAYEQYF
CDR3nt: TGTGCCATCAGTGCCGGACAGGGGGCTTACGAGCAGTACTTC

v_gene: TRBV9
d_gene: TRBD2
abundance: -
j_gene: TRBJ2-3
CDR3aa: CASSGISGDTQYF
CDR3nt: TGTGCCAGCAGCGGGATTAGCGGGGATACGCAGTATTTT

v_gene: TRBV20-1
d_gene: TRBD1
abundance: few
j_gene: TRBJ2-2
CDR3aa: CSAPSGQGSNTGELFF
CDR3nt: TGCAGTGCTCCCTCGGGACAGGGCTCGAACACCGGGGAGCTGTTTTTT

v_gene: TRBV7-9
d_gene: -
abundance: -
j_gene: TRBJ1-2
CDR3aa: CASSPIVGYGYTF
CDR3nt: TGTGCCAGCAGCCCCATTGTGGGGTATGGCTACACCTTC

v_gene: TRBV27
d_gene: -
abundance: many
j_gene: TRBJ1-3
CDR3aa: CASSLSAMAFSGNTIYF
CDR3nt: TGTGCCAGCAGTTTATCGGCGATGGCGTTCTCTGGAAACACCATATATTTT

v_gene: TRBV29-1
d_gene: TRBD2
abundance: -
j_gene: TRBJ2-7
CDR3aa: CSVGGTSGDEQYF
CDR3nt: TGCAGCGTGGGGGGGACTAGCGGGGACGAGCAGTACTTC

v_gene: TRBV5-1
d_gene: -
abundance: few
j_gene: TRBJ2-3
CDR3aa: CASSLDLITDTQYF
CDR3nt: TGCGCCAGCAGCTTGGACCTAATCACAGATACGCAGTATTTT

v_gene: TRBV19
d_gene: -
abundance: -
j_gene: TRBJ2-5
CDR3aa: CASSIDPSSGETQYF
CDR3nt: TGTGCCAGTAGTATAGACCCCAGCAGCGGGGAGACCCAGTACTTC

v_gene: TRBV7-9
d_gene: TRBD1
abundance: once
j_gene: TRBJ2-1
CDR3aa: CASSFQPGQGTNEQFF
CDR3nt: TGTGCCAGCAGCTTCCAGCCGGGACAGGGGACCAATGAGCAGTTCTTC

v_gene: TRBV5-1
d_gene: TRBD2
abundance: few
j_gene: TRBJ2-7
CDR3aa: CASSLGGLAGVSSYEQYF
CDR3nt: TGCGCCAGCAGCTTGGGGGGACTAGCGGGAGTCAGCTCCTACGAGCAGTACTTC

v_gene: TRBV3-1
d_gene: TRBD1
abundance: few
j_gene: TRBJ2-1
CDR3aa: CASSQSGTGNDEQFF
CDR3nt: TGTGCCAGCAGCCAATCCGGGACAGGGAACGATGAGCAGTTCTTC

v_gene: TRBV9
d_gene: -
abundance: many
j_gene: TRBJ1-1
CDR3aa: CASSVGPEAFF
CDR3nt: TGTGCCAGCAGCGTAGGTCCCGAAGCTTTCTTT